This TCR beta chain was sequenced in a study of shared clonotypes between healthy human individuals. The CDR3 is 12 amino acids. Germline V gene lookup returns CDR1 MNHNS and CDR2 SASEGT. Unmatched junction bases numbered 5, after V lost 3 bases and J lost 12 bases. Profiling relied on immunoSEQ multiplex PCR, and the TCRdb table lists in-frame clones only, not all of them. In the table there are 2 million to 3 million clones, roughly 93% of which are singletons. The receptor was isolated from a young man in good health. Some clones in this sample may be carry-over from other donors' samples. Sequenced: naive CD4+ T cells from PBMCs. The subset here: CD45RA+ positively selected. The chain combines TRBV6-1 with TRBJ2-1, with 7 bases aligning to TRBD2. In DNA form, the CDR3 reads TGTGCCAGCAGTGACGGACTAGTGTCGCAGTTCTTC. Protein product: CASSDGLVSQFF.